The 17 T cell receptor beta chains below come from one sample, sequenced in a study of T cell responses to AZD1222 COVID-19 vaccine. This table comes from immunoSEQ multiplex PCR, and its TCRdb copy is limited to in-frame clones, with some not included. Here the sample spans under 150,000 clones, 88% being singletons. The sequencing used peripheral blood, collected 28 days after the second AZD1222 dose. These receptor sequences come from an adult who received the AZD1222 COVID-19 vaccine.

J is TRBJ1-1 and V is TRBV10-3, with a possible D match to TRBD1 (5 bases). Trimming pared 10 bases from V and 1 base from J, leaving 13 bases between. This CDR3 is 13 amino acids long. The V gene's germline CDR1 is ENHRY and CDR2 SYGVKD. The CDR3 here is CASQPGPNTEAFF. The CDR3 DNA sequence: TGTGCCAGCCAGCCAGGGCCGAACACTGAAGCTTTCTTT.

The chain joins TRBV7-9 to TRBJ2-7, with TRBD2 identical over 7 bases. CDR1 and CDR2 from the germline V gene are SEHNR and FQNEAQ (reference sequence). CDR3 length equals 13 residues. J gave up 2 bases and V 5 bases, and 3 bases lay outside the gene matches. CDR3 in amino acids: CASSLGTTYEQYF. CDR3 bases: TGTGCCAGCAGCCTAGGGACTACCTACGAGCAGTACTTC.

In nucleotides, the CDR3 is TGTGCCAGCAGCCCGCAGGCCCGAGAGACCCAGTACTTC. Its translation is CASSPQARETQYF. V and J are TRBV14 and TRBJ2-5, with unresolved D. The V end was cut by 4 bases, the J end by 4 bases, with 10 bases between. Germline V gene lookup returns CDR1 SGHDN and CDR2 FVKESK. The CDR3 length is 13 residues.

The chain uses TRBV28 and TRBJ2-7; D perhaps matches TRBD2 (6 bases). Germline values: CDR1 MDHEN, CDR2 SYDVKM. Trimming stripped 5 bases from V and 2 bases from J, with 13 bases between. This CDR3 spans 14 amino acids. CDR3 sequence reads: CASSRLVSPYEQYF. The CDR3 DNA reads as TGTGCCAGCAGTAGACTAGTTTCTCCCTACGAGCAGTACTTC.

The rearrangement links TRBV7-9 to TRBJ1-2; D possibly corresponds to TRBD1 (5 bases). Trimming cost V 8 bases and J 4 bases, with 17 bases left between them. This CDR3 region has 14 residues. The germline V gene encodes CDR1 SEHNR and CDR2 FQNEAQ (reference sequence). CDR3 bases: TGTGCCAGCCAGCAAATGGGGGGTCTCTATGGCTACACCTTC. Its protein product is CASQQMGGLYGYTF. The entire variable domain, with the rest obtained from reference TRBV7-9 and TRBJ1-2, is as follows: DTGVSQNPRHKITKRGQNVTFRCDPISEHNRLYWYRQTLGQGPEFLTYFQNEAQLEKSRLLSDRFSAERPKGSFSTLEIQRTEQGDSAMYLCASQQMGGLYGYTFGSGTRLTVV.

The rearrangement joins TRBV6-1 to TRBJ2-5; D gene ambiguous. CDR1 and CDR2 (germline): MNHNS, SASEGT. V shed 0 bases and J shed 2 bases, with 16 bases lying between them. This CDR3 region has 17 residues. CDR3 nucleotides: TGTGCCAGCAGTGAAGCAAGTTCCTTACCAACACAAGAGACCCAGTACTTC. This codes for CASSEASSLPTQETQYF.

V is TRBV6-2 or TRBV6-3 and J is TRBJ2-3; TRBD2 is a possible D gene (6 bases). The CDR3 totals 15 residues. Germline-derived CDR1 and CDR2 are MNHEY and SVGEGT. With 0 bases removed from V and 2 bases from J, the gap between germline ends came to 9 bases. The CDR3 bases are TGTGCCAGCAGTTACTCGCGGGACCCCACAGATACGCAGTATTTT. Translation: CASSYSRDPTDTQYF.

The V and J genes are TRBV6-5 and TRBJ1-1, with D unresolved. Trimming took off 0 bases at V and 4 bases at J, with 12 bases between the two ends. This CDR3 spans 15 amino acids. Germline-derived CDR1 and CDR2 are MNHEY and SVGAGI. CDR3 sequence: CASSYSRGLGTEAFF. CDR3 bases: TGTGCCAGCAGTTACTCGAGAGGGTTGGGCACTGAAGCTTTCTTT.

The V gene is TRBV2, the J gene TRBJ1-5; 8 nucleotides line up with TRBD1. The CDR3 length is 13 residues. CDR1 and CDR2 from the germline V gene are SNHLY and FYNNEI. The junction had 5 bases not matched to a gene; V was cut back by 3 bases and J by 10 bases. The CDR3 bases are TGTGCCAGCAGTGACCGGGACAGGCTTCCCCAGCATTTT. It encodes CASSDRDRLPQHF.

Regarding this clone: A read error may produce the germline difference seen at one junction end. V usage is TRBV19 and J usage is TRBJ1-5; D is undetermined. There are 12 residues in the CDR3. Germline assignment: CDR1 LNHDA and CDR2 SQIVND (reference sequence). The CDR3 sequence: CASRISNQPQHF. The DNA of the CDR3 is TGTGCCAGTCGTATTAGCAATCAGCCCCAGCATTTT.

V and J are TRBV5-4 and TRBJ1-2; possible D gene TRBD1, 6 bases. Per germline, CDR1 SGHNT and CDR2 YYREEE (reference sequence). The CDR3 runs to 12 residues. V shed 0 bases and J shed 8 bases, with 8 bases lying between them. The CDR3 loop reads CASSLDRAGYTF. DNA for the CDR3: TGTGCCAGCAGCTTGGACAGGGCCGGCTACACCTTC.

This clone has more than one count but fewer than ten. The sample carries other DNA sequences with the same CDR3. The rearrangement uses TRBV5-1 and TRBJ1-5; D uncertain. The CDR3 covers 15 residues. V was shortened by 0 bases and J by 0 bases, with 7 bases between the two germline ends. From germline, CDR1 is SGHRS and CDR2 YFSETQ. For the CDR3, the DNA is TGCGCCAGCAGCTTGGAGGGTTATAGCAATCAGCCCCAGCATTTT. Protein: CASSLEGYSNQPQHF. The full variable domain, completed using reference TRBV5-1 and TRBJ1-5, is KAGVTQTPRYLIKTRGQQVTLSCSPISGHRSVSWYQQTPGQGLQFLFEYFSETQRNKGNFPGRFSGRQFSNSRSEMNVSTLELGDSALYLCASSLEGYSNQPQHFGDGTRLSIL.

The chain has TRBV5-1 and TRBJ2-1; D not certain. This CDR3 is 13 amino acids long. Per the germline V gene, CDR1 is SGHRS and CDR2 is YFSETQ. V gave up 6 bases and J gave up 5 bases, with 12 bases separating them. CDR3 DNA sequence: TGCGCCAGCATCGAGGACGGACACAATGAGCAGTTCTTC. Amino acid sequence: CASIEDGHNEQFF.

The J gene is TRBJ1-1, the V gene TRBV5-4, with D uncertain. Trimming stripped 2 bases from V and 0 bases from J, with 5 bases between. This CDR3 is 13 amino acids long. Germline CDR1 and CDR2: SGHNT and YYREEE (reference sequence). In nucleotides, the CDR3 is TGTGCCAGCAGCTTACAACTGAACACTGAAGCTTTCTTT. Residues: CASSLQLNTEAFF.

This rearrangement joins TRBV6-5 to TRBJ1-1; 8 nucleotides align to TRBD1. The CDR3 runs to 15 residues. Per germline, CDR1 MNHEY and CDR2 SVGAGI. V dropped 5 bases and J dropped 4; count of bases not matched to a gene: 9. CDR3 DNA sequence: TGTGCCAGCAGTCAACTACAGGGGGGCGGCACTGAAGCTTTCTTT. This translates into CASSQLQGGGTEAFF.

V gene TRBV7-2 combines with J gene TRBJ1-4; 7 positions match TRBD1. The junction had 6 bases not matched to a gene; V was cut back by 1 base and J by 10 bases. The CDR3 contains 14 residues. The germline V gene has CDR1 SGHTA and CDR2 FQGNSA. CDR3 loop: CASSLEGGFGKLFF. DNA of the CDR3: TGTGCCAGCAGCTTAGAAGGGGGCTTCGGAAAACTGTTTTTT.

V gene TRBV4-3 combines with J gene TRBJ2-3; 10 bases match TRBD2. Germline loops: CDR1 LGHNA, CDR2 YSLEER. CDR3 length: 18 amino acids. Trimming at V came to 0 bases and at J to 2 bases, leaving 8 bases not matched to a gene. The chain's CDR3 is CASSQEILAGTFTDTQYF. In nucleotides, the CDR3 is TGCGCCAGCAGCCAAGAAATACTAGCGGGGACATTCACAGATACGCAGTATTTT.